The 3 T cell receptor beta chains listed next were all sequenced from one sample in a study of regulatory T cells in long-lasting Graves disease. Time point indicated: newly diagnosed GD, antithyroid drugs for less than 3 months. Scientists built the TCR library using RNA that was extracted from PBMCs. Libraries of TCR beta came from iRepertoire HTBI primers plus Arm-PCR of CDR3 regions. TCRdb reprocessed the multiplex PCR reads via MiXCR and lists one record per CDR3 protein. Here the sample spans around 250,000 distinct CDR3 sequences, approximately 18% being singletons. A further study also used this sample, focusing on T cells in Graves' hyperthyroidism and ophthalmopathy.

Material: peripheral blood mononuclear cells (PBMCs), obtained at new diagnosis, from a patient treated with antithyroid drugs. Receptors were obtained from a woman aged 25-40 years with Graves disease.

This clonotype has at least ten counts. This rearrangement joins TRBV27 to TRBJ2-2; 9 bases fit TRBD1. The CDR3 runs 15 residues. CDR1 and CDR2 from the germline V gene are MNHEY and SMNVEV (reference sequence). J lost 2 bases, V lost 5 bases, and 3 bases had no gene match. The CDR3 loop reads CASSTDRGNTGELFF. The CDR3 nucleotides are TGTGCCAGCAGTACGGACAGGGGAAACACCGGGGAGCTGTTTTTT.

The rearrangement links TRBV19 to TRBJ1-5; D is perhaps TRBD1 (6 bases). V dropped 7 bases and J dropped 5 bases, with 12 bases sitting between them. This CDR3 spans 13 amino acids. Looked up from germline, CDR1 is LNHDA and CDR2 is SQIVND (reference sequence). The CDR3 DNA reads TGTGCCAGTACTTACAGGGTCCATCAGCCCCAGCATTTT. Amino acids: CASTYRVHQPQHF.

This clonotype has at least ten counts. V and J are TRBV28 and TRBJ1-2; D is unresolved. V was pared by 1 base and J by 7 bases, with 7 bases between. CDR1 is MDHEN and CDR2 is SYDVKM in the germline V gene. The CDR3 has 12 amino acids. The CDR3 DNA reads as TGTGCCAGCAGTTTATCTGGGTCTGGCTACACCTTC. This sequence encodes CASSLSGSGYTF.